The 20 T cell receptor beta chains below come from one sample, sequenced in a study of OX40 agonist ivuxolimab in advanced cancers. This table comes from immunoSEQ multiplex PCR, and its TCRdb copy is limited to in-frame clones, with some not included. The sample includes over 20,000 clones, more than 70% seen only once; the top ten take roughly a quarter. Sequenced material: CD4+ or CD8+ T cells sorted from blood, taken in a trial of the OX40 agonist ivuxolimab. Receptor source: an adult with an advanced solid tumor such as melanoma, head and neck, liver or kidney cancer.

The V gene is TRBV5-3, the J gene TRBJ2-7, with TRBD1 matching 7 bases. TRBV5-3 qualifies as an ORF whose function is uncertain. J lost 6 bases, V lost 8 bases, and 8 bases had no gene match. The CDR3 is made up of 12 amino acids. CDR3 region: CASSRGQVEQYF. The CDR3 DNA sequence: TGTGCCAGCAGTCGCGGACAGGTCGAGCAGTACTTC.

The chain links TRBV5-4 to TRBJ1-1; D not certain. V was pared by 2 bases and J by 2 bases, with 7 bases between. The CDR3 spans 13 residues. The germline gives CDR1 SGHNT, CDR2 YYREEE (reference sequence). As DNA, the CDR3 is TGTGCCAGCAGCTTTTACGTAAACACTGAAGCTTTCTTT. The encoded protein is CASSFYVNTEAFF. The variable domain in full, with the rest retrieved from reference TRBV5-4 and TRBJ1-1, is ETGVTQSPTHLIKTRGQQVTLRCSSQSGHNTVSWYQQALGQGPQFIFQYYREEENGRGNFPPRFSGLQFPNYSSELNVNALELDDSALYLCASSFYVNTEAFFGQGTRLTVV.

The rearrangement links TRBV6-1 to TRBJ2-1; D gene ambiguous. Trimming pared 5 bases from V and 4 bases from J, leaving 9 bases between. The CDR3 contains 13 residues. CDR1 and CDR2 from the germline V gene are MNHNS and SASEGT. Written as DNA, the CDR3 is TGTGCCAGCAGTTATGGGGAATACAATGAGCAGTTCTTC. Translating gives CASSYGEYNEQFF.

The rearrangement links TRBV9 to TRBJ1-5; a possible D gene is TRBD1 (6 bases). CDR1 and CDR2 (germline): SGDLS, YYNGEE. Trimming shortened V by 2 bases and J by 5 bases, and 14 bases separated the two germline ends. The CDR3 contains 15 residues. The CDR3 DNA is TGTGCCAGCAGCGTTACATCAGGGGTTGATCAGCCCCAGCATTTT. Its translation: CASSVTSGVDQPQHF. Based on the CDR3 plus reference TRBV9 and TRBJ1-5, the full variable domain is DSGVTQTPKHLITATGQRVTLRCSPRSGDLSVYWYQQSLDQGLQFLIQYYNGEERAKGNILERFSAQQFPDLHSELNLSSLELGDSALYFCASSVTSGVDQPQHFGDGTRLSIL.

V is TRBV19 and J is TRBJ2-1, with D perhaps assigned TRBD1 or TRBD2 (5 bases each). The CDR3 length is 15 residues. CDR1 and CDR2 (germline): LNHDA, SQIVND (reference sequence). V was cut by 5 bases and J by 0 bases, with 11 bases left in between. Written as DNA, the CDR3 is TGTGCCAGTAGTGGGACGCAGTACTCCTACAATGAGCAGTTCTTC. This encodes CASSGTQYSYNEQFF.

The genes are TRBV7-2 and TRBJ2-7; TRBD1 aligns across 9 bases. Germline-derived CDR1 and CDR2 are SGHTA and FQGNSA. Losses at the gene ends were 6 bases for V and 3 bases for J; bases not matched to a gene: 9. The CDR3 has 15 amino acids. CDR3 region: CASSQTGQGVYEQYF. The CDR3 nucleotides read TGTGCCAGCAGTCAAACGGGACAGGGAGTCTACGAGCAGTACTTC.

This chain uses TRBV7-9 with TRBJ1-2; possibly TRBD1 for D (5 bases). Germline CDR1 is SEHNR and CDR2 is FQNEAQ (reference sequence). Deletions cut 5 bases from V and 5 bases from J, with 12 bases between. This CDR3 has 13 amino acids. As DNA, the CDR3 is TGTGCCAGCAGCCCTAGTGAGGGGTATGGCTACACCTTC. This encodes CASSPSEGYGYTF.

This clone was observed once. The chain couples TRBV5-6 to TRBJ2-1, with unresolved D. Trimming removed 3 bases from V and 4 bases from J, with 8 bases in between. This CDR3 spans 13 amino acids. Germline CDR1 and CDR2: SGHDT and YYEEEE. CDR3 loop: CASSSTEYNEQFF. CDR3 bases: TGTGCCAGCAGCTCAACAGAATACAATGAGCAGTTCTTC.

By share of the sample, this clone is medium-sized (0.01 to 0.1%). J is TRBJ1-1 and V is TRBV19; D may be TRBD1 (6 bases). Germline V gene data show CDR1 as LNHDA and CDR2 as SQIVND (reference sequence). V lost 7 bases and J 3 bases, leaving 18 bases between the germline ends. The CDR3 extends over 15 amino acids. CDR3 region: CASIHSGGADTEAFF. The CDR3, as DNA: TGTGCCAGTATCCATAGTGGGGGCGCTGACACTGAAGCTTTCTTT.

This clone came up once. The genes are TRBV14 and TRBJ1-1; D gene uncertain. Germline V lookup: CDR1 SGHDN, CDR2 FVKESK. This CDR3 comprises 16 residues. V lost 0 bases and J lost 0, with 11 bases in between. The CDR3 DNA is TGTGCCAGCAGCCAAGAATCCATATATATGAACACTGAAGCTTTCTTT. Its translation is CASSQESIYMNTEAFF.

This chain connects TRBV7-9 to TRBJ2-1; D gene ambiguous. Germline V gene sequence: CDR1 SEHNR, CDR2 FQNEAQ (reference sequence). The CDR3 runs 12 residues. Trimming pared 5 bases from V and 12 bases from J, leaving 14 bases between. Written as DNA, the CDR3 is TGTGCCAGCAGCCCCCCTCCCGCCCGGCAGTTCTTC. This encodes CASSPPPARQFF.

The rearrangement links TRBV28 to TRBJ2-1; no clear D. The CDR3 loop spans 12 amino acids. The germline V gene has CDR1 MDHEN and CDR2 SYDVKM. Trimming cost V 6 bases and J 9 bases, with 12 bases left between them. The CDR3 DNA sequence: TGTGCCAGCAGCGGCGACTCAGGTGAGCAGTTCTTC. Its translation is CASSGDSGEQFF.

CDR3 nucleotide sequence: TGTGCCAGCAGCGGGGACTACCCTTCTAACGAGCAGTACTTC. It yields the protein CASSGDYPSNEQYF. The gene calls are TRBV7-6 and TRBJ2-5; 7 bases are shared with TRBD2. TRBJ2-7 explains the end of the DNA better; the J call may be wrong. The CDR3 is 14 amino acids. CDR1 and CDR2 (germline): SGHVS, FNYEAQ.

V is TRBV4-2 and J is TRBJ2-7; D is ambiguous. In germline, CDR1 is LGHNA, CDR2 YNFKEQ. Trimming shortened V by 5 bases and J by 5 bases, and 16 bases separated the two germline ends. The CDR3 runs to 14 residues. The CDR3 loop is CASSLVMTSHEQYF. The DNA of the CDR3 is TGTGCCAGCAGCTTGGTGATGACATCCCACGAGCAGTACTTC.

The chain carries TRBV5-1 and TRBJ2-7; 10 bases match TRBD1. Germline lookup yields CDR1 SGHRS and CDR2 YFSETQ. This CDR3 is built from 15 residues. Trimming at V came to 3 bases and at J to 5 bases, leaving 8 bases not matched to a gene. Here the CDR3 reads CASSYPGTGVHEQYF. The CDR3 nucleotides read TGCGCCAGCAGCTACCCCGGGACAGGGGTCCACGAGCAGTACTTC.

The genes are TRBV6-5 and TRBJ2-5, with D unresolved. The CDR3 consists of 16 residues. The germline gives CDR1 MNHEY, CDR2 SVGAGI. V lost 1 base to trimming and J lost 5 bases, with 17 bases between them. CDR3 region: CASSYYPASGSETQYF. The DNA for the CDR3 is TGTGCCAGCAGTTACTACCCAGCCTCGGGTTCCGAGACCCAGTACTTC.

CDR3 sequence: CASSVGPVGYTF. The CDR3 coding sequence is TGTGCCAGCAGCGTAGGTCCTGTTGGCTACACCTTC. The J gene is TRBJ1-2, the V gene TRBV7-2; D gene ambiguous. The CDR3 length is 12 residues. V lost 5 bases, J lost 7 bases, and 11 bases lay in between. CDR1 and CDR2 from the germline V gene are SGHTA and FQGNSA.

The rearrangement uses TRBV7-9 and TRBJ2-7; D is possibly TRBD1 or TRBD2 (5 bases each). Trimming removed 5 bases at V and 1 base at J, with 18 bases between. CDR3 length equals 16 residues. Germline assignment: CDR1 SEHNR and CDR2 FQNEAQ (reference sequence). DNA for the CDR3: TGTGCCAGCAGCCAACCTCCGGGACGGTCGTCCTACGAGCAGTACTTC. This encodes CASSQPPGRSSYEQYF.

In the case of this clone: Within the sample, other DNA sequences also encode this same CDR3. This chain connects TRBV5-1 to TRBJ2-3; D not certain. The CDR3 totals 12 residues. Germline-derived CDR1 and CDR2 are SGHRS and YFSETQ. Trimming stripped 0 bases from V and 5 bases from J, with 4 bases between. The CDR3 DNA reads TGCGCCAGCAGCTTGGCAGGAGATACGCAGTATTTT. Its translation is CASSLAGDTQYF.

The chain joins TRBV10-2 to TRBJ2-7; D perhaps matches TRBD1 (5 bases). V lost 8 bases, J lost 0 bases, and 17 bases lay in between. The CDR3 has 15 amino acids. Germline V gene lookup returns CDR1 WSHSY and CDR2 SAAADI. CDR3 in amino acids: CASYTFRAGSYEQYF. The DNA for the CDR3 is TGCGCCAGCTATACATTCAGGGCAGGCTCCTACGAGCAGTACTTC.